What follows are 17 T cell receptor beta chains derived from one specimen sequenced in a study of graft-versus-host responses after intestinal transplantation. The protocol was immunoSEQ multiplex PCR, while the TCRdb copy is restricted to in-frame clones and leaves out a portion. The sample records 80,000 to 95,000 clones, roughly 91% being singletons. These receptors have no known antigen. This material consisted of unstimulated CD8+ T cells sorted from spleen or lymph node cells, taken before intestinal transplant. The origin of the receptors is a human donor who received an intestinal transplant.

This clone was detected a few times. The chain employs TRBV19 and TRBJ2-3; 9 bases align to TRBD1. With 8 bases clipped from V and 3 bases from J, the junction kept 9 bases outside the gene matches. The germline V gene has CDR1 LNHDA and CDR2 SQIVND (reference sequence). The CDR3 is 15 amino acids. This chain's CDR3 is CASGGQGGPTDTQYF. The CDR3 DNA follows: TGTGCCAGTGGGGGACAGGGAGGGCCTACAGATACGCAGTATTTT.

V gene TRBV6-6 combines with J gene TRBJ2-2, with 13 bases fitting TRBD2. V shed 5 bases, J shed 8 bases, and the junction held 5 bases outside the gene matches. In germline, CDR1 is MNHNY, CDR2 SVGAGI (reference sequence). The CDR3 length is 15 residues. CDR3 region: CASSGLAGARGELFF. CDR3 nucleotide sequence: TGTGCCAGCAGTGGACTAGCGGGGGCCAGGGGGGAGCTGTTTTTT.

This rearrangement joins TRBV7-9 to TRBJ2-7; no reliable D call. This CDR3 spans 12 amino acids. Germline values: CDR1 SEHNR, CDR2 FQNEAQ (reference sequence). V was shortened by 7 bases and J by 5 bases, with 12 bases between the two germline ends. The CDR3 reads CASINRSDEQYF. Here the CDR3 DNA reads TGTGCCAGCATCAACCGTTCGGACGAGCAGTACTTC.

The J gene is TRBJ2-2, the V gene TRBV4-3, with 11 bases identical to TRBD2. CDR3 size: 19 residues. V lost 0 bases to trimming and J lost 3 bases; unmatched junction nucleotides: 9. CDR1 and CDR2 (germline): LGHNA, YSLEER. CDR3 nucleotides: TGCGCCAGCAGCCAAGATTATGGCCTAGCGGGGGGTCACACCGGGGAGCTGTTTTTT. Amino acid sequence: CASSQDYGLAGGHTGELFF.

The V call is TRBV7-9, the J call TRBJ1-2; D is undetermined. Germline V gene sequence: CDR1 SEHNR, CDR2 FQNEAQ (reference sequence). The length of the CDR3 is 16 residues. V was shortened by 2 bases and J by 1 base, with 14 bases between the two germline ends. The CDR3 DNA follows: TGTGCCAGCAGCTTATACGTGGTGGAGGATAACTATGGCTACACCTTC. It is translated as CASSLYVVEDNYGYTF.

The CDR3 DNA sequence: TGTGCCAGCAGCGCACTACAGGGCTTCCAAGAGACCCAGTACTTC. Translation: CASSALQGFQETQYF. This chain uses TRBV7-9 with TRBJ2-5; tentatively, D is TRBD1 (6 bases). V was pared by 5 bases and J by 1 base, with 14 bases between. Germline V gene lookup returns CDR1 SEHNR and CDR2 FQNEAQ (reference sequence). The CDR3 is 15 residues long.

The rearrangement links TRBV15 to TRBJ2-1; perhaps TRBD2 as D (5 bases). The V and J ends lost 1 base and 4 bases respectively, with 11 bases between them. The V gene's germline CDR1 is LNHNV and CDR2 YYDKDF (reference sequence). The CDR3 is 15 residues long. The CDR3 protein is CATSRAAGSYNEQFF. CDR3 DNA: TGTGCCACCAGCAGAGCGGCGGGCTCATACAATGAGCAGTTCTTC.

The chain links TRBV4-3 to TRBJ2-7, with 9 bases matching TRBD1. The germline gives CDR1 LGHNA, CDR2 YSLEER. V lost 4 bases to trimming and J lost 2 bases; unmatched junction nucleotides: 12. The CDR3 length is 17 residues. The CDR3 spells CASSPGQGLSSAYEQYF. The DNA for the CDR3 is TGCGCCAGCAGCCCTGGACAGGGGTTGAGTAGCGCCTACGAGCAGTACTTC.

The sample holds one count of this clone. This chain connects TRBV4-3 to TRBJ2-7; possible D gene TRBD1, 6 bases. CDR3 length: 14 amino acids. Per germline, CDR1 LGHNA and CDR2 YSLEER. Trimming removed 4 bases at V and 3 bases at J, with 13 bases between. CDR3 amino acids: CASSLDRSDYEQYF. CDR3 sequence (DNA): TGCGCCAGCAGCCTAGACAGGTCAGACTACGAGCAGTACTTC.

The chain employs TRBV7-9 and TRBJ1-3, with D unclear. Germline CDR1 reads SEHNR; CDR2 reads FQNEAQ (reference sequence). This CDR3 is built from 15 residues. V was shortened by 0 bases and J by 0 bases, with 6 bases between the two germline ends. The CDR3 loop is CASSLAGSSGNTIYF. Here the CDR3 DNA reads TGTGCCAGCAGCTTAGCGGGCAGCTCTGGAAACACCATATATTTT.

The V gene is TRBV30, the J gene TRBJ1-1; D gene uncertain. Per germline, CDR1 GTSNPN and CDR2 SVGIG (reference sequence). V was trimmed by 3 bases and J by 6 bases, leaving 20 bases between them. The CDR3 extends over 15 amino acids. This chain's CDR3 is CAWSDPKDFAAEAFF. The CDR3 nucleotides read TGTGCCTGGAGCGACCCGAAGGATTTCGCGGCTGAAGCTTTCTTT.

The chain uses TRBV4-1 and TRBJ1-4; no definite D call. Germline CDR1 MGHRA, CDR2 YSYEKL. The CDR3 spans 13 residues. V was shortened by 0 bases and J by 8 bases, with 7 bases between the two germline ends. In nucleotides, the CDR3 is TGCGCCAGCAGCCAAGATCTAGTGGAAAAACTGTTTTTT. It codes for CASSQDLVEKLFF.

J is TRBJ1-5 and V is TRBV9, with 7 bases fitting TRBD1. Germline CDR1 is SGDLS and CDR2 is YYNGEE. V trimming: 3 bases; J trimming: 6 bases; junction bases outside the gene matches: 9. CDR3 length equals 15 residues. In DNA form, the CDR3 reads TGTGCCAGCAGCGCCTCAGACAGGGCTGGTCAGCCCCAGCATTTT. Translating gives CASSASDRAGQPQHF.

The chain joins TRBV15 to TRBJ2-1, with D possibly TRBD2 on 5 matching bases. From germline, CDR1 is LNHNV and CDR2 YYDKDF (reference sequence). The V end was cut by 2 bases, the J end by 4 bases, with 12 bases between. CDR3 length equals 15 residues. The CDR3 nucleotides read TGTGCCACCAGCAGAAGACGGGAACCGTACAATGAGCAGTTCTTC. This codes for CATSRRREPYNEQFF.

This clone was seen only a few times. The chain joins TRBV2 to TRBJ1-1, with 9 bases lining up with TRBD1. Trimming took 6 bases from V and 4 from J; bases not matched to a gene: 12. CDR1 and CDR2 from the germline V gene are SNHLY and FYNNEI. The CDR3 is 16 residues long. CDR3 sequence: CASSTSYRGQGTEAFF. Written as DNA, the CDR3 is TGTGCCAGCAGCACCTCCTACAGGGGGCAGGGCACTGAAGCTTTCTTT.

V and J are TRBV4-3 and TRBJ1-1; 9 bases match TRBD1. The junction had 8 bases not matched to a gene; V was cut back by 0 bases and J by 3 bases. CDR1 is LGHNA, CDR2 YSLEER, per germline. There are 17 residues in the CDR3. CDR3 residues: CASSQEGQGVTDTEAFF. CDR3 DNA sequence: TGCGCCAGCAGCCAAGAGGGACAGGGTGTGACGGACACTGAAGCTTTCTTT.

The rearrangement links TRBV4-3 to TRBJ2-5, with D perhaps TRBD1 (6 bases). CDR1 is LGHNA and CDR2 is YSLEER in the germline V gene. Trimming took 1 base from V and 3 from J, leaving 12 bases between them. The CDR3 is made up of 15 amino acids. The CDR3 reads CASSQGGWTEETQYF. DNA for the CDR3: TGCGCCAGCAGCCAAGGAGGATGGACAGAAGAGACCCAGTACTTC.